This T cell receptor beta chain was recorded in a study of T cells in localized non-small cell lung cancer (dated by TCRdb to 2018 to 2021). Background on the whole study: Comparing tumors with uninvolved tumor-adjacent lungs, the study looked at the T cell repertoires of approximately 250 patients with early-stage NSCLC. All 220 or so NSCLC patients in the cohort were treatment-naive and had localized lung tumors that were resected. The mean age of the NSCLC patients was under 70 years, with 120 to 150 men and 110 or so women.

Study-level results and caveats: A median of around 50 of the top 100 tumor clones were detected in paired uninvolved adjacent lung, and about 29 of these tumor clones were also found among the top 100 clones of the paired uninvolved adjacent lung. Multi-region tumor sequencing was not performed, so intratumor heterogeneity could not be excluded. Higher T cell density in blood was associated with longer overall survival, whereas higher clonality in adjacent lung was associated with shorter survival. Because the study design was exploratory, TCR variables were selected using unadjusted p-values without false-discovery rate correction. The highest T cell clonality was observed in uninvolved tumor-adjacent lung, where clonality exceeded that of tumor, suggesting that antigenic responses were more focused in uninvolved tumor-adjacent lung.

The immunoSEQ Assay was used to sequence TCR beta CDR3 regions from DNA. In the paper's pipeline: T cell density was computed as TCR beta template counts normalized to usable DNA estimated by amplifying housekeeping genes. Richness was estimated with the preseqR package, extrapolating to 400,000 templates for PBMC samples and 120,000 templates for tissue samples. Clonality was taken to be one minus Pielou's evenness. Tissue-enriched TCRs were identified through differential abundance testing performed on productive amino-acid clonotypes, with a minimum total count of 5 and an alpha of 0.1. Repertoire overlap between compartments was quantified with the Jaccard Index and Morisita Overlap Index. GLIPH grouped TCR beta CDR3s together with public tetramer-defined viral CDR3s, and a viral motif had to include at least three viral sequences and show V-gene enrichment. This is the immuneACCESS table as TCRdb keeps it, with only in-frame sequences that have V and J called. A part of the clones is gone; compared with another copy, unresolved V genes explain less than half, and the rest is unexplained. The V and J calls and the clone size are those of that table, but D and trimming were determined from the DNA. This sample lists about 5,900 clones; around 25% were detected once. Jointly, the top ten make up under 10% of the sample.

At diagnosis, peripheral blood, uninvolved tumor-adjacent lung and tumor were collected and were preserved as a mix of fresh-frozen and FFPE material. On this clone: Its antigen remains unidentified. Base quality data are lacking; no much larger clone is found one base away.

This TCR derives from a female donor older than 55 with stage I lung adenocarcinoma. Here the sequenced sample was lung tumor tissue, taken before any cancer treatment.

CDR3 region: CSVAAGDEKLFF. The DNA reads TGCAGCGTTGCCGCAGGGGATGAAAAACTGTTTTTT. The chain is encoded by TRBV29-1 joined to TRBJ1-4; a tentative D match to TRBD1 spans 6 bases. Based on the germline V gene, the CDR1 and CDR2 sequences are SQVTM and ANQGSEA. The V end loses 4 bases and the J end loses 6 bases, and a stretch of 9 bases separates them. The CDR3 has 12 amino acids, counting the end cysteine and phenylalanine. The CDR3 DNA has 36 bases and is translated from base 1.